This record looks at one T cell receptor beta chain sequence and its context. The target of this receptor is not known. Qualities for individual bases were not recorded, and no much larger clone is one base off. Using the deep immunoSEQ assay, TCR CDR3 regions were amplified from genomic DNA by multiplex PCR. For each cell subset, the extracted genomic DNA was distributed evenly across all wells of several immunoSEQ 96-well plates, and each plate served as one replicate. For sorted subsets, each replicate PCR was loaded with 200 to 250 ng genomic DNA, equivalent to about 30,000 T cell genomes. The purified libraries were quantified using a Qubit 3.0 fluorometer, sized with a Bioanalyzer 2100, and then quantified again using the KAPA Library Quantification kit. Each immunoSEQ 96-well plate was sequenced on its own single-read 150-cycle Illumina NextSeq 550 flow cell. On the study's bioinformatics: Because only junctional sequences without quality scores were contained in the immunoSEQ output, filtering matching that applied to full-length reads could not be performed. To assign V/J genes and CDR3, sequences were annotated against IMGT germline references using PyIR, a Python wrapper for IgBLAST v1.9. Any read was removed if the V/J assignment was weak (E-value above 1e-6), the CDR3 was missing, or the read contained stop codons, out-of-frame junctions, or ambiguous translated residues. V3J clonotypes were defined by identical inferred V gene, J gene, and CDR3 amino acid sequence. Percentage overlap between repertoires was calculated by dividing the number of shared unique clonotypes by the size of the smaller repertoire. RTK rarefaction, the Chao1 estimator, and Recon v2.1 estimates of unobserved clonotypes were used to assess repertoire richness. OLGA was used to compute generation probabilities for all TCRbeta clonotypes that the gDNA method yielded from four donors. TCRdb stores this immuneACCESS table with in-frame sequences only. Part of the clones is absent; in the studies checked, under half of the shortfall reflects unresolved V genes, and no reason is known for the rest. Clone size and V and J calls were adopted from that table, with D and trimming inferred from the DNA. For this sample the table gives around 2,000,000 clones, of which roughly 95% were detected only once. The biggest ten clones account for approximately 1% of the sample.

This specimen comes from a study of shared clonotypes between healthy human individuals (dated by TCRdb to the early 2020s). With respect to the entire study: Two women and three men aged 18 to 49 years were included in the cohort. To estimate repertoire size and how much clonotypes are shared between individuals, the study performed deep sequencing of blood TCR repertoires from roughly five healthy adults. For each donor, three plates each were used for CD4 naive and CD4 memory, two plates were used for CD8 naive, and one plate was used for CD8 memory. To increase sequencing depth and limit assay-specific biases, different laboratories used diverse techniques to prepare libraries and sequence TCR repertoires. Per donor, leukapheresis produced somewhere between about 0.8 and 9 billion PBMCs. Results the study describes overall, beyond this receptor: Based on pairwise subsampling, the degree of clonotype sharing among donors was expected to be affected by sequencing depth. Rarefaction of sorted-subset datasets indicated incomplete sequencing despite the large sequencing depth. Clonotypes shared by all four sorted-subset donors showed higher generation probabilities than non-shared clonotypes. Only blood was sampled, and tissue TCR repertoires likely differ from those in blood. The small number of donors limited the genetic and exposure-history diversity represented. Naive subsets generally had larger estimated clonotype richness than memory subsets. Approximately 4.8% of naive CD4, around 4% of naive CD8, about 2.1% of memory CD4, and around 0.42% of memory CD8 clonotypes were shared across a few donors.

For the CD8 naive samples, CD45RO-negative cells were positively selected for CCR7, yielding a CD45RA+CCR7+ population from which TemRA cells were excluded. The donors were healthy, HIV-negative adults who had no recently reported acute infections or vaccinations. All donors were Caucasian adults living in Nashville, Tennessee, USA. Blood was obtained by leukapheresis, after which PBMCs were separated by Ficoll-Histopaque density gradient centrifugation and cryopreserved in liquid nitrogen vapor phase. Analytical flow cytometry was used to check the purity and quantity of every magnetically sorted T cell population. Genomic DNA was isolated from every sorted fraction and measured by UV absorbance on a Nanodrop 2000c. The sequence derives from a man aged 18 to 30 in good health. The sample was naive CD8+ T cells sorted from blood. What the cell subset or site label conveys for this sample: CD45RA+CCR7+.

The sequenced DNA is TGTGCCAGCAGCTTATTCCGGGTTAGCGACACTGAAGCTTTCTTT. This is translated as CASSLFRVSDTEAFF. This receptor chain uses TRBV7-2 and TRBJ1-1; the D gene remains uncertain. The CDR3 runs 15 amino acids, cysteine and phenylalanine included. The CDR3 DNA has 45 bases and is translated from base 1. Trimming costs V 2 bases and J 3 bases, and their ends lie 13 bases apart. From the germline V gene, CDR1 is SGHTA and CDR2 is FQGNSA.